This TCR beta chain is from a study of CD8 T cells in ankylosing spondylitis. Germline V lookup: CDR1 KGHSH, CDR2 LQKENI. Trimming shortened V by 3 bases and J by 2 bases, and 12 bases separated the two germline ends. This CDR3 region has 15 residues. TCRdb re-called the 5' RACE reads through MiXCR, storing one row per CDR3 protein. In the table there are some 180,000 distinct CDR3 sequences, 15% to 20% of which are singletons. This clonotype has at least ten counts. The receptor's source is a male donor aged 10 to 35 with ankylosing spondylitis or in good health (not recorded which). Specimen: blood, either unsorted or a sorted T cell fraction (not recorded which). V gene TRBV18 combines with J gene TRBJ2-3; possible D gene TRBD2, 6 bases. DNA of the CDR3: TGTGCCAGCTCACCGACGGGGGAACCCACAGATACGCAGTATTTT. The encoded protein is CASSPTGEPTDTQYF. Full variable domain (missing parts from reference TRBV18 and TRBJ2-3): NAGVMQNPRHLVRRRGQEARLRCSPMKGHSHVYWYRQLPEEGLKFMVYLQKENIIDESGMPKERFSAEFPKEGPSILRIQQVVRGDSAAYFCASSPTGEPTDTQYFGPGTRLTVL.